This paragraph reports one T cell receptor beta chain. The record originates from a study of blood T cell repertoires in COVID-19. On the study more broadly: Italy, Spain and the United States were the sources of the convalescent and acute COVID-19 samples. T cells, B-cell-depleted T cells, or PBMCs supplied cDNA or gDNA.

Original analysis: Amplified reference gene primers provided the basis for estimating nucleated cell counts. Using immunoSEQ multiplex PCR, the repertoire was profiled, and TCRdb retains in-frame clones only, with some absent. That table is the source of V, J and clone size, and D and trimming were worked out from the DNA. The table has around 99,000 clones, just over 90% seen once; the top ten hold around 5.1%. The germline gives CDR1 SGHTA, CDR2 FQGNSA. The CDR3 runs 14 residues. V lost 3 bases, J lost 3 bases, and 4 bases stayed unmatched. The TCR was taken from a man over 45 with acute or convalescent COVID-19. This rearrangement joins TRBV7-2 to TRBJ2-7, with TRBD2 matching over 8 bases. The sequencing input was peripheral blood. CDR3 region: CASSFRSGSYEQYF. CDR3 DNA: TGTGCCAGCAGCTTCAGAAGCGGGAGCTACGAGCAGTACTTC.